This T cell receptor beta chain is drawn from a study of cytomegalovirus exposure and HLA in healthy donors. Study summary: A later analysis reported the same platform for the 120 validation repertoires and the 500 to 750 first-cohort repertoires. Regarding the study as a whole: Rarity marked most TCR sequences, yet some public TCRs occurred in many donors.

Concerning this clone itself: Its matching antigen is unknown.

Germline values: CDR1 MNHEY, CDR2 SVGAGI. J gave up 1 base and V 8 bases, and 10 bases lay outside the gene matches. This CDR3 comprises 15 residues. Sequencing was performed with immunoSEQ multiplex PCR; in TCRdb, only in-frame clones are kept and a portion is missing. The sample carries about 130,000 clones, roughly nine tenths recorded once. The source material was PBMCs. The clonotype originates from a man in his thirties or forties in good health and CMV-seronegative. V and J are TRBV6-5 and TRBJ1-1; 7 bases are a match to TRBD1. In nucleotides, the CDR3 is TGTGCCAGCCCAACAGGGGCCCCCTCGAACACTGAAGCTTTCTTT. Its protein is CASPTGAPSNTEAFF.